What follows describes a single T cell receptor (beta chain). Its antigen is as yet unknown. The data stem from a study of immune heterogeneity within non-small cell lung tumors. Study observations and caveats: Identical dominant CDR3 beta clonotypes spanned tumor sites within a patient, beside site-unique high-frequency clones. Local T-cell clonality was recorded as moderately but significantly correlated with local tumor mutational burden, with R 0.3 to 0.4.

CDR3 length: 16 amino acids. V was shortened by 6 bases and J by 3 bases, with 15 bases between the two germline ends. Germline CDR1 and CDR2: MNHNS and SASEGT. For each sample, template was around 650 ng of bulk tumor genomic DNA. Multiple biopsies spaced far apart were taken from each primary tumor during surgery. Newly diagnosed with untreated non-small cell lung cancer, the patients underwent curative surgery. Multiplex PCR amplified the TCR beta CDR3 region. Its first round ran for 9 to 11 cycles with 32 V and 13 J primers. TCRdb reprocessed the multiplex PCR reads via MiXCR and lists one record per CDR3 protein. The data hold approximately 31,000 distinct CDR3 sequences, with around 26% observed a single time.

The sequenced sample was lung tumor tissue. The V gene is TRBV6-1, the J gene TRBJ2-6; no clear D. This receptor was taken from a man between 40 and 49 years old with non-small cell lung cancer. The chain's CDR3 is CASSESTSFGANVLTF. The CDR3 nucleotides are TGTGCCAGCAGCGAATCGACGTCTTTTGGGGCCAACGTCCTGACTTTC.